This TCR beta chain is from a study of T cell responses to AZD1222 COVID-19 vaccine. Assay used: immunoSEQ multiplex PCR; TCRdb lists only in-frame clones, some missing. The sample lists about 170,000 clones; approximately 90% were seen once. Germline values: CDR1 SGHTA, CDR2 FQGNSA. There are 15 residues in the CDR3. V lost 5 bases, J lost 5 bases, and 17 bases lay in between. The clonotype originates from an adult who received the AZD1222 COVID-19 vaccine. The chain joins TRBV7-2 to TRBJ2-3; a possible D gene is TRBD1 (5 bases). This specimen consisted of peripheral blood, obtained 28 days after the second AZD1222 dose. The chain's CDR3 is CASSHKVATEDTQYF. DNA for the CDR3: TGTGCCAGCAGCCACAAGGTCGCGACAGAAGATACGCAGTATTTT.